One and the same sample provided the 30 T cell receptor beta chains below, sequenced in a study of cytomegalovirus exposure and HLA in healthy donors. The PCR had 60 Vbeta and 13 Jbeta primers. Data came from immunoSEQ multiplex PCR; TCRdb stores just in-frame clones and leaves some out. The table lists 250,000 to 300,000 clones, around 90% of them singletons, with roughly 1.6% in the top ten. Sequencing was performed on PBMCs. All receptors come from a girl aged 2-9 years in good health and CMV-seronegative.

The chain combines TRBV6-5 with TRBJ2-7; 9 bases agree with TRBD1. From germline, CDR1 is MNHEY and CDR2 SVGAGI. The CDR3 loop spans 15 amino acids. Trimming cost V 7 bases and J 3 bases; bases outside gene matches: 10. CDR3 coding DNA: TGTGCCAGCACCTCCCCGCCGACAGGGGGCTACGAGCAGTACTTC. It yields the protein CASTSPPTGGYEQYF.

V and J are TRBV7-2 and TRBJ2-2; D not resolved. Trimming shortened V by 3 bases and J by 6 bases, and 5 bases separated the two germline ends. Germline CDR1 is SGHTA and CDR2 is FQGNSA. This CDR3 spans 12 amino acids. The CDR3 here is CASSFVSGELFF. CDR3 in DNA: TGTGCCAGCAGCTTTGTCTCCGGGGAGCTGTTTTTT.

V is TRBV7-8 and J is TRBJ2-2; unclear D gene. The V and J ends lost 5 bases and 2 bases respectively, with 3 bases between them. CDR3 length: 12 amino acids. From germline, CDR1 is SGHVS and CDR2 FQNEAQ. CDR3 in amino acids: CASSPNTGELFF. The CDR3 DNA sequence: TGTGCCAGCAGCCCAAACACCGGGGAGCTGTTTTTT.

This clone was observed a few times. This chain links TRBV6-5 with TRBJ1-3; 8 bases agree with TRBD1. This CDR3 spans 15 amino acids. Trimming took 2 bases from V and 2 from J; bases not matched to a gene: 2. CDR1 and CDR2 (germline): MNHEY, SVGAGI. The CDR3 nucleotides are TGTGCCAGCAGTTACGGACAGGGAACTGGAAACACCATATATTTT. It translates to CASSYGQGTGNTIYF.

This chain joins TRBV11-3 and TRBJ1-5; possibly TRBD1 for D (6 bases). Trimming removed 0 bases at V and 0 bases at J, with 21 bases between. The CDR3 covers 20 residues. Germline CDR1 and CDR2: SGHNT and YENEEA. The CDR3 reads CASSLDLGATPPNSNQPQHF. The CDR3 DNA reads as TGTGCCAGCAGCTTAGATTTGGGGGCCACCCCCCCTAATAGCAATCAGCCCCAGCATTTT.

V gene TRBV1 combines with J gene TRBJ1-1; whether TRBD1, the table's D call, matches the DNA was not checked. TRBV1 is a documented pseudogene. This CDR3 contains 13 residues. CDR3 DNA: TGCACCAGCAGCCTAAGGACAAACCCTGAAGCTTTCTTT. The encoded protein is CTSSLRTNPEAFF.

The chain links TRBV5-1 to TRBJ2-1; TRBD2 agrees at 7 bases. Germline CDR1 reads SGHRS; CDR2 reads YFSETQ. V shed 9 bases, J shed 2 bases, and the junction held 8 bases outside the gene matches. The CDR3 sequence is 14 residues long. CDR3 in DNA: TGCGCCACCAAAGCGGGAACCACCTACAATGAGCAGTTCTTC. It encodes CATKAGTTYNEQFF.

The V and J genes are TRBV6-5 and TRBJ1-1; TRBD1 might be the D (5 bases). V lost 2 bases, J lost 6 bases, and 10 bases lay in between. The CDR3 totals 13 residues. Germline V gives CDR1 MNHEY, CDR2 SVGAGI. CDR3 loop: CASSYRGLPEAFF. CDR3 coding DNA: TGTGCCAGCAGTTACAGGGGTTTGCCTGAAGCTTTCTTT.

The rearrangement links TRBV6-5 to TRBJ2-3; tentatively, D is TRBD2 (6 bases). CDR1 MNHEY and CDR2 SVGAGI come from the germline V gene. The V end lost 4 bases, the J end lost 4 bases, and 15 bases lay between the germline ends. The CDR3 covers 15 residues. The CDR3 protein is CASSSPAGRADTQYF. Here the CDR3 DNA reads TGTGCCAGCAGTTCCCCGGCGGGGCGAGCAGATACGCAGTATTTT.

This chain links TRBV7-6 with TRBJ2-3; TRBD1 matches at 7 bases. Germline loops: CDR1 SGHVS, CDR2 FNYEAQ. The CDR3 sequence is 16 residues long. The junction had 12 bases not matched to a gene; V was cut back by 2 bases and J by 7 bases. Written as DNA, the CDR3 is TGTGCCAGCAGCTTAAGAGGGGGCGGCCGCACGCATACGCAGTATTTT. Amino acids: CASSLRGGGRTHTQYF. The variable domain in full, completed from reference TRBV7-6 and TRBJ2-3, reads GAGVSQSPRYKVTKRGQDVALRCDPISGHVSLYWYRQALGQGPEFLTYFNYEAQQDKSGLPNDRFSAERPEGSISTLTIQRTEQRDSAMYRCASSLRGGGRTHTQYFGPGTRLTVL.

The CDR3 protein is CASSSWDRSYEQYF. CDR3 in DNA: TGTGCCAGCAGTTCTTGGGACAGGTCCTACGAGCAGTACTTC. The rearrangement links TRBV6-5 to TRBJ2-7; 8 nucleotides match TRBD1. The V and J ends lost 4 bases and 1 base, in that order; junction bases with no gene match: 3. Germline V gene data show CDR1 as MNHEY and CDR2 as SVGAGI. The CDR3 spans 14 residues.

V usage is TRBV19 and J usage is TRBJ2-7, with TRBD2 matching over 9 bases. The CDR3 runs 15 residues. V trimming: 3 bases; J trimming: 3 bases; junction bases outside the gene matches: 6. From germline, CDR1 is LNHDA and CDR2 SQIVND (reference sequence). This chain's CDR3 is CASSIIAGVGYEQYF. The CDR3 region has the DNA TGTGCCAGTAGTATCATAGCGGGAGTCGGCTACGAGCAGTACTTC. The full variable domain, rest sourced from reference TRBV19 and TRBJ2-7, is DGGITQSPKYLFRKEGQNVTLSCEQNLNHDAMYWYRQDPGQGLRLIYYSQIVNDFQKGDIAEGYSVSREKKESFPLTVTSAQKNPTAFYLCASSIIAGVGYEQYFGPGTRLTVT.

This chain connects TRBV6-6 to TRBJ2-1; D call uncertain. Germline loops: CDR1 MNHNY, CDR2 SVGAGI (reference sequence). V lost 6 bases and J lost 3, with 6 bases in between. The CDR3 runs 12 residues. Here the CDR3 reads CASSRDYNEQFF. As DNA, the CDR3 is TGTGCCAGCAGCCGAGACTACAATGAGCAGTTCTTC.

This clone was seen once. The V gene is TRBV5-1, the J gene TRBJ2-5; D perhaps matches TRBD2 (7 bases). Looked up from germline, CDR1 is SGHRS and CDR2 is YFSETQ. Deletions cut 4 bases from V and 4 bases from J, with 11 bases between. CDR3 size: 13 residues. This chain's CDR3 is CASSRGAGETQYF. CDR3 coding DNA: TGCGCCAGCAGCCGGGGGGCCGGAGAGACCCAGTACTTC.

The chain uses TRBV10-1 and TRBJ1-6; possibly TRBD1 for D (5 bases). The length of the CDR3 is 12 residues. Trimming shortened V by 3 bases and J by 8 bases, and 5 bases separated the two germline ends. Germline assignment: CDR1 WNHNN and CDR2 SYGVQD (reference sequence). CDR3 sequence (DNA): TGCGCCAGCAGTGAAGGGGATTCACCCCTCCACTTT. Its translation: CASSEGDSPLHF.

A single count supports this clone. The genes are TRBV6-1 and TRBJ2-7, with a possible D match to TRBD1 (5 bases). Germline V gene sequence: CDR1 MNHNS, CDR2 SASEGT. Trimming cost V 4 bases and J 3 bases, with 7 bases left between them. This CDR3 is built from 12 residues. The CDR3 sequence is CASSVDSYEQYF. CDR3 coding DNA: TGTGCCAGCAGTGTCGACAGCTACGAGCAGTACTTC.

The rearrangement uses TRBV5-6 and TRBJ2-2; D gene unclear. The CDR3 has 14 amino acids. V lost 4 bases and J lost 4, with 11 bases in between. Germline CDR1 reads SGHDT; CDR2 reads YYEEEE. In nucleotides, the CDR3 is TGTGCCAGCAGCCCTCAGGCATCCACCGGGGAGCTGTTTTTT. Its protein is CASSPQASTGELFF. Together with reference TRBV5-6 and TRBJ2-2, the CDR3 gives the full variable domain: DAGVTQSPTHLIKTRGQQVTLRCSPKSGHDTVSWYQQALGQGPQFIFQYYEEEERQRGNFPDRFSGHQFPNYSSELNVNALLLGDSALYLCASSPQASTGELFFGEGSRLTVL.

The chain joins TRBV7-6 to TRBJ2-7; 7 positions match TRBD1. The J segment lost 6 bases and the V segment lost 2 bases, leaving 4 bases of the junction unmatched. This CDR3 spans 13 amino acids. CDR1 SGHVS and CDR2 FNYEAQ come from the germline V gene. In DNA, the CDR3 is TGTGCCAGCAGCTTAATTGAGGGGGCCGAGCAGTACTTC. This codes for CASSLIEGAEQYF.

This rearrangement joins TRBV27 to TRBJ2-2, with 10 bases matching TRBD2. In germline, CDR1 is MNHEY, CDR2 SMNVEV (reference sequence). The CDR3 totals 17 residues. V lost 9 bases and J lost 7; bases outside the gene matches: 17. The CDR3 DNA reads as TGTGCCAGTCCCAGGGGGCTAGCGGGAGACGGGGACGGGGAGCTGTTTTTT. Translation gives CASPRGLAGDGDGELFF.

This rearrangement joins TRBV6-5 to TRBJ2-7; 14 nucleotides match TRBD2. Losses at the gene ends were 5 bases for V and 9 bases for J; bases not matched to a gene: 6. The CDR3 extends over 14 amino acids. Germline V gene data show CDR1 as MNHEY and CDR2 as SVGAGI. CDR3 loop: CASSTGTSGSRQYF. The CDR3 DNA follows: TGTGCCAGCAGTACCGGGACTAGCGGGAGTCGGCAGTACTTC.

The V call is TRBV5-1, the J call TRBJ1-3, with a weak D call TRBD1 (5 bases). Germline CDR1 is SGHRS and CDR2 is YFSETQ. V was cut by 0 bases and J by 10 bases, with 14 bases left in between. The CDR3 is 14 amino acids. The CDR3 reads CASSLDVSPGTIYF. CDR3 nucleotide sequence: TGCGCCAGCAGCTTGGATGTGTCCCCAGGGACCATATATTTT.

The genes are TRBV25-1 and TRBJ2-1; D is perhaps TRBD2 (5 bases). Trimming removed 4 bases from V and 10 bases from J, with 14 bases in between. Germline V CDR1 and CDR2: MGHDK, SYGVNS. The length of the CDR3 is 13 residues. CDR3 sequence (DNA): TGTGCCAGCAGTGTCCAAAGTTCGGGGGAGCAGTTCTTC. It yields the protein CASSVQSSGEQFF.

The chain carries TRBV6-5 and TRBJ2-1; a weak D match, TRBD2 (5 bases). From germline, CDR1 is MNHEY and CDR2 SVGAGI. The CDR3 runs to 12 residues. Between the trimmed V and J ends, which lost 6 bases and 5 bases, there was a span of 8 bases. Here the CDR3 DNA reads TGTGCCAGCAGCCAAGCGGACAATGAGCAGTTCTTC. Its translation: CASSQADNEQFF.

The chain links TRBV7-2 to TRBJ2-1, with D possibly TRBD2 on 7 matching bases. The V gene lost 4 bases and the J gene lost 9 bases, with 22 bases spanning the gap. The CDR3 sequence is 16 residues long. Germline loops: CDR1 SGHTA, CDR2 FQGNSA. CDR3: CASSYPGGDLYLEQFF. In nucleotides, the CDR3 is TGTGCCAGCAGCTACCCGGGGGGCGACTTATACCTTGAGCAGTTCTTC.

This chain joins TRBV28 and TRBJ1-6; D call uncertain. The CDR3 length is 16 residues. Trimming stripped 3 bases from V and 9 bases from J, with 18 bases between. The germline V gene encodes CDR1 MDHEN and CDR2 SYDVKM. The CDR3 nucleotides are TGTGCCAGCAGTTTGTCCCTCACAGCCCGGGGTTCACCCCTCCACTTT. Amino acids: CASSLSLTARGSPLHF. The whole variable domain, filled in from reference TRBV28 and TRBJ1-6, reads DVKVTQSSRYLVKRTGEKVFLECVQDMDHENMFWYRQDPGLGLRLIYFSYDVKMKEKGDIPEGYSVSREKKERFSLILESASTNQTSMYLCASSLSLTARGSPLHFGNGTRLTVT.

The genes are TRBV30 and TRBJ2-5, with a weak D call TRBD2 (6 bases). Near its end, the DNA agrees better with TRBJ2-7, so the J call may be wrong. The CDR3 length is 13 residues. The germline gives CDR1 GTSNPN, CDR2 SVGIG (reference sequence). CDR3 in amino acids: CAWSLGTLDEQYF. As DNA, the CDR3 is TGTGCCTGGAGTCTCGGGACTCTCGACGAGCAGTACTTC.

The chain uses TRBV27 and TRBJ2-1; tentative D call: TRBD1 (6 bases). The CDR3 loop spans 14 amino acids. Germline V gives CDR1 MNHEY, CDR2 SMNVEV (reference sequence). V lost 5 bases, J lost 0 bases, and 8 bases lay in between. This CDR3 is CASSVDSSYNEQFF. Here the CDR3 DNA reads TGTGCCAGCAGTGTGGACAGCTCCTACAATGAGCAGTTCTTC.

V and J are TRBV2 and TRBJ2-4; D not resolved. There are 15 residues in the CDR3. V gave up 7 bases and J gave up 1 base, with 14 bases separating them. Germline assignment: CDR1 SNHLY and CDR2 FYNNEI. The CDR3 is CASNREEDAKNIQYF. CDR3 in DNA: TGTGCCAGCAATCGCGAGGAAGACGCCAAAAACATTCAGTACTTC.

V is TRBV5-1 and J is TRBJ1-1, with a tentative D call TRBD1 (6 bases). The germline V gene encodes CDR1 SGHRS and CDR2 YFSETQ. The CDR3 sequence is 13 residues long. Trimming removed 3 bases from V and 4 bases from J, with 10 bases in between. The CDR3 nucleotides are TGCGCCAGCAGCTCCAGGGGCGGCACTGAAGCTTTCTTT. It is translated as CASSSRGGTEAFF.

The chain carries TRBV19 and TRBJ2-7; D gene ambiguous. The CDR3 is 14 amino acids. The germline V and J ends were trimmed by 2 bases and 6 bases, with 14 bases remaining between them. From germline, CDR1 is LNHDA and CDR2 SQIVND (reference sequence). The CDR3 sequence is CASSISASRAEQYF. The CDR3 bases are TGTGCCAGTAGTATATCCGCCTCCCGAGCCGAGCAGTACTTC.